The table lists the clone carrying this T cell receptor (beta chain) with a count of one. This specimen belongs to a study of T cells after somatic rescue of genetic block. The ends lost 0 bases at V and 3 bases at J; junction bases unmatched: 11. Looked up from germline, CDR1 is GTSNPN and CDR2 is SVGIG (reference sequence). The length of the CDR3 is 18 residues. Here immunoSEQ multiplex PCR was the method, and the copy in TCRdb shows in-frame clones only, minus some. The repertoire holds approximately 88,000 clones, approximately 90% seen once, with more than 1.5% in the top ten. The chain combines TRBV30 with TRBJ2-7; TRBD2 aligns across 13 bases. The sequence was obtained from a young woman. Material: peripheral blood mononuclear cells (PBMCs). In nucleotides, the CDR3 is TGTGCCTGGAGTGTGGGACTAGCGGGGTGGGGGAACGTCTACGAGCAGTACTTC. Encoded protein: CAWSVGLAGWGNVYEQYF.